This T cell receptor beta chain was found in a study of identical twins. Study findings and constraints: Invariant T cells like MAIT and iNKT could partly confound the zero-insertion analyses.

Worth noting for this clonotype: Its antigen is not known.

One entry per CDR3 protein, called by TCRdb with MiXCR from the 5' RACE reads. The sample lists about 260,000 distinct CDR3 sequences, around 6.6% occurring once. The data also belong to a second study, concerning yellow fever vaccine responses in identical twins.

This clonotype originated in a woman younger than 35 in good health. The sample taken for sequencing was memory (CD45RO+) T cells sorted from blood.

CDR3 nucleotides: TGTGCCACGAGCCAGGGCGGCCCTGGGGCCAACGTCCTGACTTTC. Protein product: CATSQGGPGANVLTF. V gene TRBV6-1 combines with J gene TRBJ2-6; a possible D gene is TRBD1 (5 bases). The length of the CDR3 is 15 residues. The V end was cut by 10 bases, the J end by 2 bases, with 15 bases between. The germline gives CDR1 MNHNS, CDR2 SASEGT.